The 7 T cell receptor beta chains presented below share a single source sample, sequenced in a study of T-cell memory formation after mild COVID-19. TCRdb ran MiXCR on the 5' RACE reads and lists one entry per CDR3 protein. The sample lists around 250,000 distinct CDR3 sequences, 15% occurring once. The sample was PBMCs or a T cell subset sorted from them (not recorded which). All receptors derive from an adult woman who had mild COVID-19 (a few samples of this study predate the infection). Cell type and time point are not known.

CDR3 sequence: CASSFMDSQETQYF. The CDR3 DNA sequence: TGTGCCAGCAGCTTTATGGACAGTCAAGAGACCCAGTACTTC. This rearrangement joins TRBV5-4 to TRBJ2-5; D possibly corresponds to TRBD1 (6 bases). Germline assignment: CDR1 SGHNT and CDR2 YYREEE (reference sequence). Trimming shortened V by 2 bases and J by 2 bases, and 10 bases separated the two germline ends. The CDR3 is made up of 14 amino acids.

This clonotype was detected only a few times. The chain combines TRBV5-5 with TRBJ2-5; D is unresolved. CDR1 is SGHKS and CDR2 is YYEKEE in the germline V gene (reference sequence). The V end lost 0 bases, the J end lost 2 bases, and 11 bases lay between the germline ends. CDR3 size: 15 residues. Written as DNA, the CDR3 is TGTGCCAGCAGCTTGGTCGGGTCAGTACAAGAGACCCAGTACTTC. As protein: CASSLVGSVQETQYF.

This sequence joins TRBV18 and TRBJ1-2; D not certain. The CDR3 sequence is 12 residues long. Trimming took off 2 bases at V and 8 bases at J, with 9 bases between the two ends. Germline V gene sequence: CDR1 KGHSH, CDR2 LQKENI. The CDR3 is CASSPDVSGYTF. The CDR3 DNA follows: TGTGCCAGCTCACCAGATGTTTCGGGCTACACCTTC.

This clonotype has just a few counts. CDR3 in amino acids: CASSFERSYTGELFF. The CDR3 DNA sequence: TGTGCCAGCAGTTTCGAACGGAGTTACACCGGGGAGCTGTTTTTT. The gene calls are TRBV12-3 or TRBV12-4 and TRBJ2-2; D is ambiguous. The CDR3 covers 15 residues. V was trimmed by 3 bases and J by 3 bases, leaving 11 bases between them.

J is TRBJ2-1 and V is TRBV29-1; D uncertain. V was trimmed by 7 bases and J by 10 bases, leaving 11 bases between them. The CDR3 length is 10 residues. Germline loops: CDR1 SQVTM, CDR2 ANQGSEA. The CDR3 DNA follows: TGCAGCGGATTAGTTGGGGAGCAGTTCTTC. It yields the protein CSGLVGEQFF.

The chain joins TRBV18 to TRBJ1-2; 8 bases agree with TRBD1. Germline V lookup: CDR1 KGHSH, CDR2 LQKENI. This CDR3 has 14 residues. J gave up 4 bases and V 0 bases, and 1 base lay outside the gene matches. The CDR3, as DNA: TGTGCCAGCTCACCACCCGGGACAGGCTATGGCTACACCTTC. Translating it yields CASSPPGTGYGYTF.

The table lists this clonotype with a few counts. The V and J genes are TRBV7-2 and TRBJ2-2, with 9 bases aligning to TRBD2. V was clipped by 0 bases and J by 1 base; unmatched bases: 3. The CDR3 has 17 amino acids. Germline values: CDR1 SGHTA, CDR2 FQGNSA. The CDR3: CASSLAQTSGNTGELFF. CDR3 in DNA: TGTGCCAGCAGCTTAGCGCAGACTAGCGGGAACACCGGGGAGCTGTTTTTT.